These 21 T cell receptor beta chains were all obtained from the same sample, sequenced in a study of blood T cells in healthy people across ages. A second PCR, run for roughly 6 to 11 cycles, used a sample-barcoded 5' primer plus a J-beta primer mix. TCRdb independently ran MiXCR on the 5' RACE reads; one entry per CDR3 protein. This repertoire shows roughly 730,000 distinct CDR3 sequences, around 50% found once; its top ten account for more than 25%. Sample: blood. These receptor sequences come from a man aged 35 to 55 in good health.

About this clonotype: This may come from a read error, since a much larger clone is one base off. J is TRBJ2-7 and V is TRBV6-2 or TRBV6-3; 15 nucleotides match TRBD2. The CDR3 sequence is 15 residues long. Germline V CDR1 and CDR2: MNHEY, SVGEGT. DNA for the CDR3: TGTGCCAGCAGCCCTGAGGGACTAGCGGGAGGCGAGCGGTACTTC. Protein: CASSPEGLAGGERYF.

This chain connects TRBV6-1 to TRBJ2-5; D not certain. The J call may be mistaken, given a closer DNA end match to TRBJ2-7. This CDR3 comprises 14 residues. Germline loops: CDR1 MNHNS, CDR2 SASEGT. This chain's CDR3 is CASSEAPSVYEQYF. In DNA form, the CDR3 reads TGTGCCAGCAGTGAAGCGCCCTCGGTCTACGAGCAGTACTTC.

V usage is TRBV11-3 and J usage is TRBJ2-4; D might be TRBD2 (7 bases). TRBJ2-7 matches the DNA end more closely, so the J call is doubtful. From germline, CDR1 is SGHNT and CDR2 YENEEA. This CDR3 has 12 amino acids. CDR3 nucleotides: TGTGCCAGCAGGCTAGGGGGGGACGAGCAGTACTTC. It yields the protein CASRLGGDEQYF.

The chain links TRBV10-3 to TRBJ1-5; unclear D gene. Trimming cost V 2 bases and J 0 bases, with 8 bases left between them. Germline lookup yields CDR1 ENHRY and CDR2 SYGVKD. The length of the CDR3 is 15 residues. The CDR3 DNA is TGTGCCATCAGTGAGACTTCGTCTAGCAATCAGCCCCAGCATTTT. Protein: CAISETSSSNQPQHF.

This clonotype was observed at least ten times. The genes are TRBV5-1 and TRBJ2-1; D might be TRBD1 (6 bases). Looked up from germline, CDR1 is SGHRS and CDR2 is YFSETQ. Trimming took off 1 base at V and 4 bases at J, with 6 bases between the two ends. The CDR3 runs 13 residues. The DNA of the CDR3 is TGCGCCAGCAGCTTGCAGGGGTACAATGAGCAGTTCTTC. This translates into CASSLQGYNEQFF.

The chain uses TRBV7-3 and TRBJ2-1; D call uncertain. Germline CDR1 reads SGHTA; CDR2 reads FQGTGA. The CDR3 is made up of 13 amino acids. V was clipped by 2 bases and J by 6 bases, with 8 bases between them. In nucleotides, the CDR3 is TGTGCCAGCAGCTTAGGCGCAATCAATGAGCAGTTCTTC. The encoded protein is CASSLGAINEQFF.

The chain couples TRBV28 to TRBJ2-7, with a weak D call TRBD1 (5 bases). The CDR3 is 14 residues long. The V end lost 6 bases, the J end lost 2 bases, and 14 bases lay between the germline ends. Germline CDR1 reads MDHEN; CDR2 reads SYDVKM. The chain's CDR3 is CASRIPTGTYEQYF. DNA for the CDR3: TGTGCCAGCAGGATACCCACAGGTACCTACGAGCAGTACTTC.

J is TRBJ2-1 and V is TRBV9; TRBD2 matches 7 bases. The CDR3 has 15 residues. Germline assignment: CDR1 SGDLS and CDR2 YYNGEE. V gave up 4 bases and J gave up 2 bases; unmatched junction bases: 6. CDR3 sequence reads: CASSLWEGPYNEQFF. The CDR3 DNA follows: TGTGCCAGCAGCCTTTGGGAGGGGCCCTACAATGAGCAGTTCTTC.

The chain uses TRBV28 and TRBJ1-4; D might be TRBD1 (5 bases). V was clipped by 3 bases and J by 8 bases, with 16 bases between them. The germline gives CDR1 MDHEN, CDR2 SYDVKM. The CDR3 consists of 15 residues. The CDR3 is CASSFQGTRREKLFF. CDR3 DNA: TGTGCCAGCAGTTTTCAGGGAACGAGGAGGGAAAAACTGTTTTTT. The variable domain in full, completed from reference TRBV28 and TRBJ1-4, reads DVKVTQSSRYLVKRTGEKVFLECVQDMDHENMFWYRQDPGLGLRLIYFSYDVKMKEKGDIPEGYSVSREKKERFSLILESASTNQTSMYLCASSFQGTRREKLFFGSGTQLSVL.

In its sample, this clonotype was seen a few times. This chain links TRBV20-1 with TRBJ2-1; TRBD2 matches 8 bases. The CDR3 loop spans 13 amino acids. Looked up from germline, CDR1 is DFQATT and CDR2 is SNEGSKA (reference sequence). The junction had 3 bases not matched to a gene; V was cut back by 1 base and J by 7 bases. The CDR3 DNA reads TGCAGTGCTAGAGGGACTAGCCGAAATGAGCAGTTCTTC. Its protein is CSARGTSRNEQFF.

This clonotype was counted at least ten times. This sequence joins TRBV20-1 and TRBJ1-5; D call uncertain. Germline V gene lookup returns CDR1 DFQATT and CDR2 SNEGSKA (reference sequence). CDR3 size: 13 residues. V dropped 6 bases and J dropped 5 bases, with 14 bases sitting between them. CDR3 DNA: TGCAGTGCAAGTCCCGACGAATATCAGCCCCAGCATTTT. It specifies CSASPDEYQPQHF.

The CDR3 DNA is TGCAGTGCTAAGGGACCCGAAACCACCGGGGAGCTGTTTTTT. Translation gives CSAKGPETTGELFF. The chain carries TRBV20-1 and TRBJ2-2; D is perhaps TRBD1 or TRBD2 (5 bases each). The CDR3 is made up of 14 amino acids. Trimming removed 4 bases from V and 4 bases from J, with 13 bases in between. Looked up from germline, CDR1 is DFQATT and CDR2 is SNEGSKA (reference sequence).

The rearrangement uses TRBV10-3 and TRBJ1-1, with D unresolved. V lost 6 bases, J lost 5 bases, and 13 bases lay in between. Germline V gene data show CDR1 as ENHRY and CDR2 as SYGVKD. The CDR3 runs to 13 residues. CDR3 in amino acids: CAIRDLGRTEAFF. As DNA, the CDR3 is TGTGCCATCAGGGATTTGGGGAGGACTGAAGCTTTCTTT.

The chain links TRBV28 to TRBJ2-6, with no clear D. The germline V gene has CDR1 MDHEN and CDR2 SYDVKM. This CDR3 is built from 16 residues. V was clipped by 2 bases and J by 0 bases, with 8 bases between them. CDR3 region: CASSLRYFSGANVLTF. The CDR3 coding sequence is TGTGCCAGCAGTTTAAGGTACTTCTCTGGGGCCAACGTCCTGACTTTC. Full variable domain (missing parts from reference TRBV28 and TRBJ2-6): DVKVTQSSRYLVKRTGEKVFLECVQDMDHENMFWYRQDPGLGLRLIYFSYDVKMKEKGDIPEGYSVSREKKERFSLILESASTNQTSMYLCASSLRYFSGANVLTFGAGSRLTVL.

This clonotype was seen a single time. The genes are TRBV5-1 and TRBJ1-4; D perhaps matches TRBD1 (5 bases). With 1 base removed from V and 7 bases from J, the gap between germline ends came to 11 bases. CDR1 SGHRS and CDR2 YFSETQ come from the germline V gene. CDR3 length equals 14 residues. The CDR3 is CASSLRTFGEKLFF. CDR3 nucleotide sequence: TGCGCCAGCAGCTTGAGGACATTTGGTGAAAAACTGTTTTTT.

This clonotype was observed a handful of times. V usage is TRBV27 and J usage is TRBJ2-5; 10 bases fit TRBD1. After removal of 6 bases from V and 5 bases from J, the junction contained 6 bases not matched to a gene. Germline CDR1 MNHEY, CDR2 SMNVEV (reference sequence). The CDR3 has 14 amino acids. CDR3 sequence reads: CASRPTGGQETQYF. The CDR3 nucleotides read TGTGCCAGCAGGCCGACAGGGGGCCAGGAGACCCAGTACTTC.

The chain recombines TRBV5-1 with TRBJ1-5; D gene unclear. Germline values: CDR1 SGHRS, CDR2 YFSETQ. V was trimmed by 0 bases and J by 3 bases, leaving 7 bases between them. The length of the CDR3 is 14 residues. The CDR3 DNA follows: TGCGCCAGCAGCTTGGAAGGAAACAATCAGCCCCAGCATTTT. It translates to CASSLEGNNQPQHF.

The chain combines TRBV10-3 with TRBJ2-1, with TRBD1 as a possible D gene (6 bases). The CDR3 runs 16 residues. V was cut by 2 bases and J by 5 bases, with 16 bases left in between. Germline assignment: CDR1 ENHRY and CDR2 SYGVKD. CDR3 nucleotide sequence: TGTGCCATCAGTGAGCCGGACAGTAGGATCGACAATGAGCAGTTCTTC. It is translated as CAISEPDSRIDNEQFF.

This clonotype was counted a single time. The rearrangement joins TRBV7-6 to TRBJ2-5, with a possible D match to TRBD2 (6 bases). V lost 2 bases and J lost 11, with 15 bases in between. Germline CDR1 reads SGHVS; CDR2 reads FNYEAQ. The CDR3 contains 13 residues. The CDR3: CASSLLGGREQYF. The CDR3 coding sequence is TGTGCCAGCAGCTTATTGGGGGGAAGGGAGCAGTACTTC.

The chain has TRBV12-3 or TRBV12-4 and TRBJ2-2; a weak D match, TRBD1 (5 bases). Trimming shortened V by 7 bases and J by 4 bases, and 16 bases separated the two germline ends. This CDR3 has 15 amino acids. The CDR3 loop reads CASKNSGRVTGELFF. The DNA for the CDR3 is TGTGCCAGCAAGAATAGTGGCAGGGTCACCGGGGAGCTGTTTTTT.

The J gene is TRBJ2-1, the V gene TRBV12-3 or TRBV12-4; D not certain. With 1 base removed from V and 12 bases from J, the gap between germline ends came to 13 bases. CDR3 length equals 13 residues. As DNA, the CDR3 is TGTGCCAGCAGTTTAGACCAGTGGATTTCGCAGTTCTTC. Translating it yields CASSLDQWISQFF.